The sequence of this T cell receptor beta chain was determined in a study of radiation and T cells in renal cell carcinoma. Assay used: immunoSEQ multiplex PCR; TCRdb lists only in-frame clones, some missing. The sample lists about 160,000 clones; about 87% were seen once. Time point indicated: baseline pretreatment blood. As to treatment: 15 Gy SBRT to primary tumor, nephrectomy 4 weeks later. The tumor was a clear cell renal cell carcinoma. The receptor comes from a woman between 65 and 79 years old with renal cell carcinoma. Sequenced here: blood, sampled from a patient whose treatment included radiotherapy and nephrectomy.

The CDR3 nucleotides are TGTGCCAGCAGCGTAGAAGGACTAGCGGGGGCCAAGCAGTACTTC. Protein: CASSVEGLAGAKQYF. The chain is built from TRBV9 and TRBJ2-7, with 13 positions matching TRBD2. Trimming cost V 0 bases and J 8 bases; bases outside gene matches: 5. CDR3 length equals 15 residues. CDR1 is SGDLS and CDR2 is YYNGEE in the germline V gene.